Sequencing of this TCR beta chain was carried out in a study of blood T cells in healthy people across ages. Study-wide points: Shifts in expanded clonotypes may have been confounded by donor CMV status, which was unknown. Diversity estimates from one million T cells were considered underestimates. Roughly linearly, TCR beta diversity per million T cells fell as age increased.

This clonotype was detected ten times or more. Its antigen is as yet unknown. The use of a sample-barcoded 5' primer and a J-beta primer mix characterized a second PCR of about 7 to 12 cycles. TCRdb used MiXCR to reprocess the 5' RACE reads, holding one entry per CDR3 protein. The sample shows hundreds of thousands of distinct CDR3 sequences, about 50% of them seen only once. Germline V gene lookup returns CDR1 KGHDR and CDR2 SFDVKD. V shed 4 bases and J 6 bases; nucleotides not matched to a gene: 11. The CDR3 is made up of 19 amino acids. The TCR sequence derives from a woman older than 75 in good health. The chain is built from TRBV24-1 and TRBJ2-1, with 16 bases lining up with TRBD2. Sequencing was performed on blood. CDR3 coding DNA: TGTGCCACCAGTGAAACGGGACTAGCGGGAGGGTCGAATCTCAATGAGCAGTTCTTC. This translates into CATSETGLAGGSNLNEQFF.